One and the same sample provided the 17 T cell receptor beta chains below, sequenced in a study of T-cell memory formation after mild COVID-19. TCRdb re-derived calls from the 5' RACE reads in MiXCR, one entry per CDR3 protein. The table records around 13,000 distinct CDR3 sequences, about 12% of them present only once. Sequenced sample: PBMCs or a T cell subset sorted from them (not recorded which). These TCRs come from an adult woman who had mild COVID-19 (a few samples of this study predate the infection). Cell type and time point are not known.

The sample holds many counts of this clonotype. The chain carries TRBV18 and TRBJ2-1, with 8 bases aligning to TRBD1. Unmatched junction bases numbered 9, after V lost 3 bases and J lost 8 bases. The germline gives CDR1 KGHSH, CDR2 LQKENI. The CDR3 contains 15 residues. Written as DNA, the CDR3 is TGTGCCAGCTCACCCACCTACTTACAGGGGGATGAGCAGTTCTTC. It codes for CASSPTYLQGDEQFF.

This clonotype was found many times. The chain couples TRBV4-1 to TRBJ2-5; 8 bases are a match to TRBD2. Unmatched junction bases numbered 2, after V lost 1 base and J lost 4 bases. The CDR3 loop spans 14 amino acids. Germline lookup yields CDR1 MGHRA and CDR2 YSYEKL. CDR3 sequence reads: CASSQGTSTETQYF. DNA of the CDR3: TGCGCCAGCAGCCAAGGGACTAGCACAGAGACCCAGTACTTC.

By share of the sample, this clonotype is hyperexpanded (1% or more). The chain combines TRBV11-2 with TRBJ2-1; 8 bases are shared with TRBD2. Germline V gene lookup returns CDR1 SGHAT and CDR2 FQNNGV. Unmatched junction bases numbered 17, after V lost 5 bases and J lost 2 bases. The CDR3 sequence is 19 residues long. CDR3 amino acids: CASSPLLLGTSRPYNEQFF. The CDR3 DNA reads TGTGCCAGCAGCCCACTATTATTGGGGACTAGTCGGCCCTACAATGAGCAGTTCTTC.

This clonotype has a count of ten or more. This rearrangement joins TRBV29-1 to TRBJ2-7; 8 bases align to TRBD1. The germline V gene encodes CDR1 SQVTM and CDR2 ANQGSEA. Trimming took 5 bases from V and 0 from J; bases not matched to a gene: 3. The CDR3 is 13 amino acids. The CDR3 protein is CSVRTGTSYEQYF. The CDR3 DNA follows: TGCAGCGTTAGGACAGGGACCTCCTACGAGCAGTACTTC.

This clonotype was seen many times. The rearrangement joins TRBV3-1 to TRBJ1-2, with a weak D call TRBD1 (6 bases). The length of the CDR3 is 16 residues. Germline CDR1 reads LGHDT; CDR2 reads YNNKEL (reference sequence). V was clipped by 3 bases and J by 5 bases, with 19 bases between them. CDR3 protein: CASSQPSQGIGYGYTF. CDR3 nucleotides: TGTGCCAGCAGCCAGCCCTCACAGGGAATAGGGTATGGCTACACCTTC.

This clonotype has a count of ten or more. The V and J genes are TRBV20-1 and TRBJ2-1; maybe TRBD2 (5 bases). Germline CDR1 reads DFQATT; CDR2 reads SNEGSKA (reference sequence). The CDR3 spans 13 residues. The germline V and J ends were trimmed by 0 bases and 9 bases, with 12 bases remaining between them. CDR3 residues: CSARDFTEGEQFF. The DNA of the CDR3 is TGCAGTGCTAGAGACTTCACAGAGGGTGAGCAGTTCTTC.

This clonotype was recorded many times. This chain uses TRBV4-1 with TRBJ1-1, with D perhaps TRBD1 (6 bases). With 4 bases removed from V and 4 bases from J, the gap between germline ends came to 10 bases. Germline assignment: CDR1 MGHRA and CDR2 YSYEKL. The CDR3 spans 13 residues. The CDR3 DNA reads as TGCGCCAGCAGCCCCGGGACATCCACTGAAGCTTTCTTT. It codes for CASSPGTSTEAFF.

At least ten counts were recorded for this clonotype. This chain links TRBV6-2 or TRBV6-3 with TRBJ2-3; D remains ambiguous. Trimming removed 4 bases at V and 8 bases at J, with 10 bases between. This CDR3 region has 12 residues. The germline gives CDR1 MNHEY, CDR2 SVGEGT. CDR3 protein: CASSSWSGTQYF. The CDR3 DNA reads as TGTGCCAGCAGTTCGTGGTCGGGTACGCAGTATTTT.

This clonotype occurred many times. The chain has TRBV7-8 and TRBJ2-5; D is unresolved. This CDR3 comprises 11 residues. V was cut by 3 bases and J by 1 base, with 0 bases left in between. Germline CDR1 and CDR2: SGHVS and FQNEAQ. CDR3 amino acids: CASSFQETQYF. The CDR3 DNA follows: TGTGCCAGCAGCTTCCAAGAGACCCAGTACTTC.

This clonotype was recorded at least ten times. The chain's CDR3 is CASSYSGGNTIYF. CDR3 DNA: TGTGCCAGCAGTTACTCGGGTGGAAACACCATATATTTT. This chain links TRBV6-5 with TRBJ1-3; no definite D call. The germline V and J ends were trimmed by 0 bases and 3 bases, with 3 bases remaining between them. CDR3 length equals 13 residues. Germline lookup yields CDR1 MNHEY and CDR2 SVGAGI.

This clonotype was recorded a few times. The rearrangement uses TRBV29-1 and TRBJ2-7; 7 bases agree with TRBD2. The CDR3 is 13 residues long. V trimming: 2 bases; J trimming: 2 bases; junction bases outside the gene matches: 3. Per the germline V gene, CDR1 is SQVTM and CDR2 is ANQGSEA. CDR3 DNA sequence: TGCAGCGTTGAACTAGCGGAGGCCTACGAGCAGTACTTC. Translation: CSVELAEAYEQYF.

This clonotype was detected many times. The V call is TRBV12-3 or TRBV12-4, the J call TRBJ2-3; D may be TRBD2 (6 bases). Trimming left V 4 bases short and J 1 base short, with 12 bases between. CDR3 size: 15 residues. This chain's CDR3 is CASSSRELGTDTQYF. CDR3 DNA: TGTGCCAGCAGTTCTCGGGAGTTGGGCACAGATACGCAGTATTTT.

This clonotype was observed many times. This chain links TRBV13 with TRBJ1-1; D is unclear. The CDR3 is 14 amino acids. Trimming cost V 4 bases and J 8 bases, with 17 bases left between them. CDR1 and CDR2 from the germline V gene are PRHDT and FYEKMQ (reference sequence). In nucleotides, the CDR3 is TGTGCCAGCAGCTATCGGGTCTGGGCAGAAGAAGCTTTCTTT. Translating it yields CASSYRVWAEEAFF.

The chain uses TRBV29-1 and TRBJ2-3; D is possibly TRBD2 (6 bases). The CDR3 has 12 residues. Germline-derived CDR1 and CDR2 are SQVTM and ANQGSEA. V dropped 6 bases and J dropped 6 bases, with 13 bases sitting between them. As DNA, the CDR3 is TGCAGCGTCTCCGGGAGAGAGGATACGCAGTATTTT. It yields the protein CSVSGREDTQYF.

This clonotype was observed many times. The chain links TRBV18 to TRBJ2-2, with a weak D call TRBD1 (7 bases). The CDR3 has 16 amino acids. V lost 3 bases and J 1 base, leaving 12 bases between the germline ends. Germline loops: CDR1 KGHSH, CDR2 LQKENI. The CDR3 region is CASSPRQGGNTGELFF. In DNA, the CDR3 is TGTGCCAGCTCACCGAGACAGGGAGGGAACACCGGGGAGCTGTTTTTT.

This clonotype was seen at least ten times. This chain uses TRBV9 with TRBJ2-1; TRBD2 matches at 11 bases. CDR3 length equals 17 residues. With 0 bases clipped from V and 7 bases from J, the junction kept 9 bases outside the gene matches. Germline CDR1 is SGDLS and CDR2 is YYNGEE. CDR3 nucleotide sequence: TGTGCCAGCAGCGTAGCACTAGCGGGAGTGCCAGCGAATGAGCAGTTCTTC. As protein: CASSVALAGVPANEQFF.

This clonotype was seen at least ten times. The chain carries TRBV27 and TRBJ2-7, with D possibly TRBD1 on 6 matching bases. Trimming removed 4 bases at V and 2 bases at J, with 12 bases between. Per the germline V gene, CDR1 is MNHEY and CDR2 is SMNVEV (reference sequence). The CDR3 totals 14 residues. CDR3 sequence: CASSSGRTAYEQYF. The DNA of the CDR3 is TGTGCCAGCAGTTCCGGGCGGACAGCCTACGAGCAGTACTTC.